These 30 T cell receptor beta chains came from one sample sequenced in a study of blood T cell repertoires in COVID-19. The assay was immunoSEQ multiplex PCR, and TCRdb's table has in-frame clones only and misses some. The data hold tens of thousands of clones, with over 80% observed a single time. The sequenced material came from peripheral blood. These receptors all come from a woman at least 80 years old with active or convalescent COVID-19.

In DNA, the CDR3 is TGCGCCAGCAGTCAATCGTTGGCGGGGGTGAGCAATCAGCCCCAGCATTTT. Amino acid sequence: CASSQSLAGVSNQPQHF. The chain employs TRBV23-1 and TRBJ1-5, with D possibly being TRBD1 (5 bases). TRBV23-1 is an open reading frame, and its role is uncertain. The CDR3 consists of 17 residues. Trimming took off 0 bases at V and 1 base at J, with 13 bases between the two ends.

The chain recombines TRBV11-2 with TRBJ1-6; the match to TRBD1 covers 8 bases. Germline trimming cut 6 bases from V and 0 bases from J; bases unmatched to any gene: 10. The CDR3 is 18 residues long. The germline V gene has CDR1 SGHAT and CDR2 FQNNGV. The CDR3 reads CASSPAGGLSSYNSPLHF. In nucleotides, the CDR3 is TGTGCCAGCAGTCCTGCAGGGGGCCTGAGCTCCTATAATTCACCCCTCCACTTT.

The rearrangement joins TRBV7-9 to TRBJ2-7; 9 positions match TRBD1. CDR3 length equals 15 residues. CDR1 SEHNR and CDR2 FQNEAQ come from the germline V gene (reference sequence). Trimming took 1 base from V and 10 from J; bases not matched to a gene: 11. The DNA for the CDR3 is TGTGCCAGCAGCTTAGTGTACAGGGGGCCATCATTCCAGTACTTC. Protein: CASSLVYRGPSFQYF.

The chain combines TRBV2 with TRBJ2-3; possible D gene TRBD2, 6 bases. The CDR3 totals 13 residues. Germline-derived CDR1 and CDR2 are SNHLY and FYNNEI. The V end lost 8 bases, the J end lost 0 bases, and 9 bases lay between the germline ends. CDR3 nucleotides: TGTGCCAGCCTAGCGTATAGCACAGATACGCAGTATTTT. Its translation: CASLAYSTDTQYF.

In this sample, this clone turned up once. CDR3 nucleotide sequence: TGTGCCAGCAGCGTAGCCGGGACTGGAGCGGGAACAGATACGCAGTATTTT. It encodes CASSVAGTGAGTDTQYF. The chain carries TRBV9 and TRBJ2-3; the match to TRBD2 covers 7 bases. Germline CDR1 is SGDLS and CDR2 is YYNGEE. The length of the CDR3 is 17 residues. V lost 0 bases and J lost 3; bases outside the gene matches: 10.

This chain connects TRBV11-2 to TRBJ2-5, with 7 nucleotides matching TRBD2. This CDR3 is built from 14 residues. The junction had 3 bases not matched to a gene; V was cut back by 4 bases and J by 1 base. The germline V gene encodes CDR1 SGHAT and CDR2 FQNNGV. The CDR3 region is CASSSSSGQETQYF. The CDR3 bases are TGTGCCAGCAGCTCGTCTAGCGGCCAAGAGACCCAGTACTTC.

The chain uses TRBV19 and TRBJ1-6, with D hard to call. Looked up from germline, CDR1 is LNHDA and CDR2 is SQIVND (reference sequence). The CDR3 loop spans 15 amino acids. The V end lost 6 bases, the J end lost 0 bases, and 9 bases lay between the germline ends. CDR3 loop: CASREGSSYNSPLHF. The CDR3 coding sequence is TGTGCCAGTAGGGAGGGAAGCTCCTATAATTCACCCCTCCACTTT.

The V and J genes are TRBV7-9 and TRBJ1-6, with D possibly TRBD1 on 6 matching bases. The CDR3 length is 15 residues. Germline V gene sequence: CDR1 SEHNR, CDR2 FQNEAQ (reference sequence). The V end was cut by 8 bases, the J end by 7 bases, with 18 bases between. CDR3 region: CASGPPGTPNSPLHF. The CDR3 DNA sequence: TGTGCCAGCGGCCCGCCGGGGACACCAAATTCACCCCTCCACTTT.

The rearrangement uses TRBV6-6 and TRBJ1-1; TRBD1 matches at 9 bases. Germline V CDR1 and CDR2: MNHNY, SVGAGI (reference sequence). V lost 5 bases and J lost 5; bases outside the gene matches: 3. This CDR3 has 13 residues. CDR3 nucleotide sequence: TGTGCCAGCAGTAGCGGACAGGGGACTGAAGCTTTCTTT. This translates into CASSSGQGTEAFF.

The chain uses TRBV27 and TRBJ2-7, with TRBD1 identical over 8 bases. Per germline, CDR1 MNHEY and CDR2 SMNVEV (reference sequence). The ends lost 2 bases at V and 3 bases at J; junction bases unmatched: 9. CDR3 length: 16 residues. CDR3 coding DNA: TGTGCCAGCAGTTTACCGACAGGGGCACCCCTCTACGAGCAGTACTTC. This gives the protein CASSLPTGAPLYEQYF.

This chain connects TRBV11-2 to TRBJ1-5, with 9 bases fitting TRBD1. The V and J ends lost 3 bases and 3 bases, in that order; junction bases with no gene match: 6. CDR1 is SGHAT and CDR2 is FQNNGV in the germline V gene. The CDR3 extends over 16 amino acids. The CDR3 region has the DNA TGTGCCAGCAGCTTCGGGACAGGGTTGGACAATCAGCCCCAGCATTTT. Its translation: CASSFGTGLDNQPQHF.

This clone was seen a handful of times. V gene TRBV30 combines with J gene TRBJ1-3; D ambiguous. Germline loops: CDR1 GTSNPN, CDR2 SVGIG (reference sequence). V gave up 2 bases and J gave up 11 bases, with 16 bases separating them. This CDR3 has 13 amino acids. The CDR3 nucleotides are TGTGCCTGGAGTCCACGCCTAAGTTCGGCCATATATTTT. The encoded protein is CAWSPRLSSAIYF.

V gene TRBV7-2 combines with J gene TRBJ1-6, with 9 bases aligning to TRBD1. Germline V gene lookup returns CDR1 SGHTA and CDR2 FQGNSA. The CDR3 loop spans 18 amino acids. Trimming removed 1 base from V and 4 bases from J; junction bases left unmatched: 8. The CDR3: CASSLGPPGTGYNSPLHF. The CDR3 region has the DNA TGTGCCAGCAGCTTAGGCCCCCCCGGGACAGGGTATAATTCACCCCTCCACTTT.

V and J are TRBV7-8 and TRBJ1-1; possible D gene TRBD1, 5 bases. Germline V gives CDR1 SGHVS, CDR2 FQNEAQ. Trimming pared 5 bases from V and 8 bases from J, leaving 18 bases between. This CDR3 spans 14 amino acids. CDR3 sequence: CASSLPGVGNEAFF. For the CDR3, the DNA is TGTGCCAGCAGCCTACCGGGGGTGGGCAACGAAGCTTTCTTT.

The V gene is TRBV5-8, the J gene TRBJ2-3; unclear D gene. The ends were cut back, 2 bases at V and 8 bases at J, with 9 bases in the middle. This CDR3 region has 12 residues. The germline gives CDR1 SGHTS, CDR2 YDEGEE. The CDR3 protein is CASSLTESTQYF. CDR3 sequence (DNA): TGTGCCAGCAGCTTAACAGAGTCTACGCAGTATTTT.

The gene calls are TRBV6-5 and TRBJ2-5; tentative D call: TRBD2 (6 bases). This CDR3 is built from 15 residues. V lost 0 bases and J lost 5, with 13 bases in between. CDR1 and CDR2 (germline): MNHEY, SVGAGI. CDR3 protein: CASSYSEQAGETQYF. DNA for the CDR3: TGTGCCAGCAGTTACTCGGAACAGGCGGGGGAGACCCAGTACTTC.

The CDR3 is CASSPLTGPNEKLFF. The CDR3 DNA reads TGTGCCAGCAGCCCGTTGACAGGACCTAATGAAAAACTGTTTTTT. The chain recombines TRBV7-2 with TRBJ1-4, with D perhaps TRBD1 (6 bases). The CDR3 consists of 15 residues. Trimming cost V 5 bases and J 3 bases, with 13 bases left between them. Per germline, CDR1 SGHTA and CDR2 FQGNSA.

The V call is TRBV11-2, the J call TRBJ1-2; possibly TRBD1 for D (5 bases). The CDR3 is 14 residues long. CDR1 is SGHAT, CDR2 FQNNGV, per germline. V lost 4 bases and J 5 bases, leaving 14 bases between the germline ends. The CDR3 bases are TGTGCCAGCAGCTCAACCGACAGCTCTTATGGCTACACCTTC. It codes for CASSSTDSSYGYTF.

This chain joins TRBV6-2 or TRBV6-3 and TRBJ1-2, with 12 bases lining up with TRBD1. The ends lost 7 bases at V and 5 bases at J; junction bases unmatched: 5. Per the germline V gene, CDR1 is MNHEY and CDR2 is SVGEGT. The CDR3 extends over 14 amino acids. In DNA form, the CDR3 reads TGTGCCAGCAACCCGGGACAGGGGGCTTATGGCTACACCTTC. This sequence encodes CASNPGQGAYGYTF.

The chain couples TRBV19 to TRBJ2-2; D might be TRBD2 (7 bases). The CDR3 is 16 amino acids. Trimming shortened V by 6 bases and J by 0 bases, and 14 bases separated the two germline ends. Germline lookup yields CDR1 LNHDA and CDR2 SQIVND (reference sequence). The chain's CDR3 is CASRLWGGTNTGELFF. CDR3 nucleotides: TGTGCCAGTAGATTGTGGGGGGGCACGAACACCGGGGAGCTGTTTTTT.

The V and J genes are TRBV2 and TRBJ1-2; 8 bases fit TRBD1. CDR3 length equals 14 residues. CDR1 is SNHLY and CDR2 is FYNNEI in the germline V gene. With 9 bases clipped from V and 3 bases from J, the junction kept 9 bases outside the gene matches. The CDR3 region has the DNA TGTGCCAGTCAAGCTACAGGGGGGGACTATGGCTACACCTTC. Its protein is CASQATGGDYGYTF.

V and J are TRBV12-3 or TRBV12-4 and TRBJ2-7, with TRBD1 matching over 9 bases. J lost 7 bases, V lost 6 bases, and 7 bases had no gene match. CDR3 length: 13 amino acids. In DNA form, the CDR3 reads TGTGCCAGCAGCCAGGGACAGGGTTGGGAGCAGTACTTC. The encoded protein is CASSQGQGWEQYF.

This clone was observed a few times. The chain uses TRBV28 and TRBJ1-6, with D hard to call. Deletions cut 3 bases from V and 0 bases from J, with 3 bases between. This CDR3 comprises 14 residues. Germline CDR1 and CDR2: MDHEN and SYDVKM. CDR3 region: CASSFYSYNSPLHF. CDR3 bases: TGTGCCAGCAGTTTTTACTCCTATAATTCACCCCTCCACTTT.

V is TRBV21-1 and J is TRBJ1-5. TRBV21-1 is a pseudogene locus. The CDR3 is 14 residues long. The CDR3 DNA reads TGTGCCAGCAGCACGCAAGTTGCGAATCAGCCCCAGCATTTT. Protein: CASSTQVANQPQHF.

This clone showed up just a few times. V is TRBV7-8 and J is TRBJ1-1, with D possibly TRBD1 on 6 matching bases. V lost 5 bases and J lost 4, with 14 bases in between. The CDR3 extends over 14 amino acids. CDR1 and CDR2 from the germline V gene are SGHVS and FQNEAQ. CDR3 sequence (DNA): TGTGCCAGCAGCGCGCACCAGGGGCGCACTGAAGCTTTCTTT. Translating gives CASSAHQGRTEAFF.

The chain uses TRBV10-2 and TRBJ1-1; TRBD1 aligns across 8 bases. J lost 3 bases, V lost 3 bases, and 6 bases had no gene match. The CDR3 covers 15 residues. Germline CDR1 reads WSHSY; CDR2 reads SAAADI. The CDR3 protein is CASSEMDRAYTEAFF. The CDR3 DNA reads as TGCGCCAGCAGTGAAATGGACAGGGCTTACACTGAAGCTTTCTTT.

The J gene is TRBJ2-5, the V gene TRBV7-8, with TRBD1 matching 9 bases. The CDR3 has 15 residues. Trimming took 5 bases from V and 5 from J; bases not matched to a gene: 9. Germline CDR1 is SGHVS and CDR2 is FQNEAQ. The CDR3 reads CASSPGTGIGETQYF. CDR3 nucleotides: TGTGCCAGCAGCCCAGGGACAGGGATTGGCGAGACCCAGTACTTC.

The chain couples TRBV27 to TRBJ1-6; a possible D gene is TRBD1 (5 bases). The CDR3 is 16 amino acids. Trimming took off 1 base at V and 9 bases at J, with 16 bases between the two ends. Germline V CDR1 and CDR2: MNHEY, SMNVEV (reference sequence). CDR3 DNA: TGTGCCAGCAGTTTATGGGGGGGGACCGGGGCTTCACCCCTCCACTTT. It specifies CASSLWGGTGASPLHF.

The V call is TRBV10-3, the J call TRBJ1-1; 9 bases match TRBD1. With 0 bases clipped from V and 11 bases from J, the junction kept 7 bases outside the gene matches. CDR1 is ENHRY and CDR2 is SYGVKD in the germline V gene. The CDR3 totals 14 residues. The CDR3 reads CAISESRDRVWAFF. The DNA of the CDR3 is TGTGCCATCAGTGAGTCCCGGGACAGGGTGTGGGCTTTCTTT.

This chain uses TRBV28 with TRBJ1-3; D unclear. Germline V gene data show CDR1 as MDHEN and CDR2 as SYDVKM. Between the trimmed V and J ends, which lost 1 base and 0 bases, there was a span of 4 bases. CDR3 size: 14 residues. Here the CDR3 DNA reads TGTGCCAGCAGTTTATTTAGCTCTGGAAACACCATATATTTT. This gives the protein CASSLFSSGNTIYF.